This T cell receptor (beta chain) was retrieved from a study of T cell responses to AZD1222 COVID-19 vaccine. The germline V gene has CDR1 KGHDR and CDR2 SFDVKD. Trimming took 4 bases from V and 4 from J; bases not matched to a gene: 8. The CDR3 is 17 residues long. Points from the study as a whole: The study sampled repertoires only after the peak T cell response. Donors were mostly white British, more females; clonal diversity possibly underestimated.

Notes on this clone: Antigen: not known.

The table came from immunoSEQ multiplex PCR; TCRdb's copy has only in-frame clones and leaves some out. The data contain 90,000 to 150,000 clones, approximately 83% of them singletons. The TCR was taken from an adult in good health. Sequencing was performed on peripheral blood, taken on day 0 of AZD1222 vaccination. The V and J genes are TRBV24-1 and TRBJ2-3; 12 bases align to TRBD2. The CDR3: CATSERTSGRTADTQYF. The CDR3 DNA is TGTGCCACCAGTGAACGAACTAGCGGGAGGACCGCAGATACGCAGTATTTT.